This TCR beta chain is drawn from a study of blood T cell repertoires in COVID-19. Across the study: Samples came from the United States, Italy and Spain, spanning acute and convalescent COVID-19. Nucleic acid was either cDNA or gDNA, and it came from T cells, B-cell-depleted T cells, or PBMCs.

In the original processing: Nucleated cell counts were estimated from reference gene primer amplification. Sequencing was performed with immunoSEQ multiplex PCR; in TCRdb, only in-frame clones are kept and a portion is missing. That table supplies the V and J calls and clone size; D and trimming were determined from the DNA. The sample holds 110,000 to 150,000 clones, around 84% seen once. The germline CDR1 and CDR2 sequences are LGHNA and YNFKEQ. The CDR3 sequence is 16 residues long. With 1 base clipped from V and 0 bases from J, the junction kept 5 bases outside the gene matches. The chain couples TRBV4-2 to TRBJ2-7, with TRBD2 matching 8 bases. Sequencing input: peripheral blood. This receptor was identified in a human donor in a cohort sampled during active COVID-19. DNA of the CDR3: TGTGCCAGCAGCCAAGCTTCTAGCGGGCGCTCCTACGAGCAGTACTTC. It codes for CASSQASSGRSYEQYF.